This TCR beta chain stems from a study of cytomegalovirus exposure and HLA in healthy donors. Across the study: Previous work identified roughly 120 million unique TCR beta sequences from roughly 170 million T cells. General study points: In a later analysis, at a false discovery rate of 0.05, approximately 18,000 TCR beta sequences were associated with HLA alleles. Rarity marked most TCR sequences, yet some public TCRs occurred in many donors.

Trimming at V came to 3 bases and at J to 4 bases, leaving 8 bases not matched to a gene. The CDR3 consists of 15 residues. Germline CDR1 and CDR2: LNHDA and SQIVND (reference sequence). Concerning this clone: Antigen unknown.

PCR involved 60 Vbeta and 13 Jbeta primers. Libraries were prepared by immunoSEQ multiplex PCR; TCRdb keeps only in-frame clonotypes and omits some of them. The table lists about 130,000 clones, roughly 76% of them singletons. The TCR comes from a woman aged 45-65 years in good health and CMV-seronegative. Material: PBMCs. V usage is TRBV19 and J usage is TRBJ2-5; 7 positions agree with TRBD2. CDR3 sequence reads: CASSMSGVAGETQYF. Written as DNA, the CDR3 is TGTGCCAGTAGTATGTCGGGGGTAGCGGGAGAGACCCAGTACTTC.